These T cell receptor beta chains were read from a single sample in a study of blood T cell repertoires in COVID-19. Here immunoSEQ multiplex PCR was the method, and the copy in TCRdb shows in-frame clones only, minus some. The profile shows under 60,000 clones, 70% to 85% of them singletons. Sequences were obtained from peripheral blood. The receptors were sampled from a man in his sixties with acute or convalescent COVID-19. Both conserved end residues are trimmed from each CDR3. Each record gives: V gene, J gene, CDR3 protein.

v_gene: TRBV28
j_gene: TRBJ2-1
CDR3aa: ASSTMRRSSYNEQF

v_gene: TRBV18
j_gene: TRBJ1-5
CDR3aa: ASSPGSNQPQH

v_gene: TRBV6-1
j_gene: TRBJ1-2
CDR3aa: ASSELGTGYGYT

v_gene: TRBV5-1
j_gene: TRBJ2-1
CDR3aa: ASSFRGSYNEQF

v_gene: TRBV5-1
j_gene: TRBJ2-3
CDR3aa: ASTLQGAETDTQY

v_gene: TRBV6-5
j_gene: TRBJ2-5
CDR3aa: ASSSGQETQY

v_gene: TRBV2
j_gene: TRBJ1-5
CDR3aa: ASSEGQGSWEPQH

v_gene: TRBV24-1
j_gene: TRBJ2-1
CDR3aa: ATSDFGGSSYNEQF

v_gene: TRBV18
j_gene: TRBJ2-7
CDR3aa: ASSRGLASDEQY

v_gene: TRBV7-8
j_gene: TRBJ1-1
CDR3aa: ASSPQGALLTEAF

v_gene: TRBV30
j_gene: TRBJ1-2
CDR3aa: AWSSLPGQGDYGYT

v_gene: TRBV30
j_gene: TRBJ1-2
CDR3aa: AWSVRWGEGGYT

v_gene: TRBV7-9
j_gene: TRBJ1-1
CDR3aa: ASSLRQGRNTEAF

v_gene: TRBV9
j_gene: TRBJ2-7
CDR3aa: ASSVTSGGRSSYEQY

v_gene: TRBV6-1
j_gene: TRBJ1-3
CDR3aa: ASSEMAGAGNTIY

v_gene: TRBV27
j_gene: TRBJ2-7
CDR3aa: ASSFSQGAAFYEQY

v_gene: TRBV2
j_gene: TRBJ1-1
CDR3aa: ASSYSLNTEAF

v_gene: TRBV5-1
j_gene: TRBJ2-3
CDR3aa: ASSLGYGYSTDTQY

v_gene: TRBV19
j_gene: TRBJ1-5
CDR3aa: ASSIDIWAGGGRQPQH

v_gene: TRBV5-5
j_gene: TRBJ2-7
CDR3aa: ASSFGTGPYEQY

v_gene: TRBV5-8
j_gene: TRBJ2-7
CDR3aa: ASSPPSRTAESSYEQY

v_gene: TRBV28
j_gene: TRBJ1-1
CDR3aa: ASSLSTREAF

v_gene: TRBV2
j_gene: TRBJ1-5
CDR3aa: ASSKQDSNQPQH

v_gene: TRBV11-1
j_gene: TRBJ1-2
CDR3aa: ASSLDPTGGLGYT

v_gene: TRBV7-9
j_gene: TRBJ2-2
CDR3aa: ASSDFDIQNTGELF

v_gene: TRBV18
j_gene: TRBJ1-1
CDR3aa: ASSRDRVRDTEAF

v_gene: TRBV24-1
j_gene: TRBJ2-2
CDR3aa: ATTGSNTGELF

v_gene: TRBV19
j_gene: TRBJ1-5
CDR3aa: ASSRDRVQPQH

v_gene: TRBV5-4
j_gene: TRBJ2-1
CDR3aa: ASSSSRGGLTYNEQF

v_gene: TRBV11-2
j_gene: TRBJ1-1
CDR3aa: ASSFLGLEAF

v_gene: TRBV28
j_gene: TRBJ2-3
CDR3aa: ASSRLWEGTDTQY

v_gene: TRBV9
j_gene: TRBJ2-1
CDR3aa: ASSVDPGSYNEQF

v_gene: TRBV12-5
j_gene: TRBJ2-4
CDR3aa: ASGSGQGQNIQY

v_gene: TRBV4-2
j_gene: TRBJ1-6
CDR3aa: ASSQGPGVNNSPLH

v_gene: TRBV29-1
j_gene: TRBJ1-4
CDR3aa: SVDGGTNEKLF

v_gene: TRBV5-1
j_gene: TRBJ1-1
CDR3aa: ASSTGFVVNTEAF

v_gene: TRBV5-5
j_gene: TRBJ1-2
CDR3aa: ASSPREANYGYT

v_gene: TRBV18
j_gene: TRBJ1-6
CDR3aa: ASSIGTGKYSPLH

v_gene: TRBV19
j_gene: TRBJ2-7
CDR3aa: ASSIDSNPYEQY

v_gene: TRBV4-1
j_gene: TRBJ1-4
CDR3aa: ASSRTGATNEKLF

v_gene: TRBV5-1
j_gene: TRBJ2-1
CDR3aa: ASSDSYNEQF

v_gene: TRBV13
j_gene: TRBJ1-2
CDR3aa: ASSFQGQGGYGYT